The 11 T cell receptor beta chains listed next were all sequenced from one sample in a study of cytomegalovirus exposure and HLA in healthy donors. PCR employed 60 Vbeta and 13 Jbeta primers. The data were produced by immunoSEQ multiplex PCR, yet TCRdb's version contains in-frame clones alone and is incomplete. The sample has about 170,000 clones; more than 60% are singletons. Input material: PBMCs. The source is a female donor in good health and CMV-seronegative.

The V and J genes are TRBV10-1 and TRBJ2-1; weak D call: TRBD2 (5 bases). Germline V gene data show CDR1 as WNHNN and CDR2 as SYGVQD (reference sequence). V lost 4 bases, J lost 7 bases, and 5 bases lay in between. The CDR3 covers 11 residues. In DNA form, the CDR3 reads TGCGCCAGCAGTGGAGGGAATGAGCAGTTCTTC. Translating it yields CASSGGNEQFF.

The chain employs TRBV9 and TRBJ1-1; possible D gene TRBD1, 5 bases. The germline V gene has CDR1 SGDLS and CDR2 YYNGEE. The V end lost 4 bases, the J end lost 5 bases, and 21 bases lay between the germline ends. The length of the CDR3 is 16 residues. CDR3 sequence reads: CASSPAQRDRGTEAFF. CDR3 nucleotide sequence: TGTGCCAGCAGCCCCGCCCAAAGAGATCGGGGGACTGAAGCTTTCTTT.

The J gene is TRBJ2-1, the V gene TRBV19; 8 bases match TRBD2. J gave up 4 bases and V 3 bases, and 11 bases lay outside the gene matches. The length of the CDR3 is 17 residues. The germline CDR1 and CDR2 sequences are LNHDA and SQIVND (reference sequence). CDR3 sequence (DNA): TGTGCCAGTAGTATCCGGCTAGCGGGTTGGGGTTACAATGAGCAGTTCTTC. Translation gives CASSIRLAGWGYNEQFF.

The chain carries TRBV9 and TRBJ1-3, with D possibly TRBD1 on 5 matching bases. This CDR3 region has 19 residues. The V gene's germline CDR1 is SGDLS and CDR2 YYNGEE. V was trimmed by 0 bases and J by 0 bases, leaving 19 bases between them. CDR3 DNA: TGTGCCAGCAGCGTAGCTCCCCTGGGGGGTCTGAGCTCTGGAAACACCATATATTTT. It specifies CASSVAPLGGLSSGNTIYF.

The V gene is TRBV18, the J gene TRBJ1-1, with D possibly being TRBD1 (6 bases). Germline lookup yields CDR1 KGHSH and CDR2 LQKENI. The CDR3 sequence is 14 residues long. V lost 4 bases, J lost 0 bases, and 9 bases lay in between. The CDR3 here is CASSQDSMNTEAFF. Written as DNA, the CDR3 is TGTGCCAGCTCACAGGACAGCATGAACACTGAAGCTTTCTTT.

Details on this clone: One end of the junction fails to match germline, which may point to a read error. CDR3 region: CASSGTDYAQYF. CDR3 bases: TGTGCCAGCAGCGGGACAGACTACGCGCAGTACTTC. This chain connects TRBV5-6 to TRBJ2-7; 7 bases line up with TRBD1. CDR1 is SGHDT, CDR2 YYEEEE, per germline. CDR3 length: 12 residues.

V is TRBV9 and J is TRBJ2-5; TRBD1 aligns across 8 bases. This CDR3 spans 17 amino acids. Germline V gene sequence: CDR1 SGDLS, CDR2 YYNGEE. With 4 bases clipped from V and 4 bases from J, the junction kept 15 bases outside the gene matches. In nucleotides, the CDR3 is TGTGCCAGCAGCTCCAGCCTGACAGGGGTTCTAAGAGAGACCCAGTACTTC. Translated, it gives CASSSSLTGVLRETQYF.

For this clone: One end of the junction does not line up with germline, which may come from a read error. The chain is built from TRBV7-9 and TRBJ1-1, with D perhaps matching TRBD1 (5 bases). CDR1 and CDR2 from the germline V gene are SEHNR and FQNEAQ (reference sequence). The CDR3 is made up of 16 amino acids. CDR3 nucleotide sequence: TGTTCCAGCAGTCCAAAATCGGGACTTTTGAACACTGAAGCTTTCTTT. Protein: CSSSPKSGLLNTEAFF.

This chain links TRBV7-2 with TRBJ2-7; TRBD1 aligns across 8 bases. Germline CDR1 SGHTA, CDR2 FQGNSA. J lost 4 bases, V lost 2 bases, and 1 base had no gene match. This CDR3 comprises 13 residues. CDR3 sequence reads: CASSLRTGYEQYF. Written as DNA, the CDR3 is TGTGCCAGCAGCTTAAGGACAGGGTACGAGCAGTACTTC.

The chain combines TRBV5-6 with TRBJ1-6, with D possibly being TRBD1 (5 bases). This CDR3 is built from 18 residues. V was trimmed by 2 bases and J by 0 bases, leaving 15 bases between them. Looked up from germline, CDR1 is SGHDT and CDR2 is YYEEEE. CDR3 amino acids: CASSLLKGLYSYNSPLHF. CDR3 DNA: TGTGCCAGCAGCTTACTAAAGGGGTTATACTCCTATAATTCACCCCTCCACTTT.

V usage is TRBV28 and J usage is TRBJ1-1; D unresolved. This CDR3 contains 15 residues. Trimming left V 3 bases short and J 4 bases short, with 15 bases between. Germline V gene sequence: CDR1 MDHEN, CDR2 SYDVKM. The CDR3 nucleotides are TGTGCCAGCAGTTTTTCCCGGGGTGGATCCACTGAAGCTTTCTTT. Translating gives CASSFSRGGSTEAFF.